The clone carrying this TCR beta chain is a singleton in its sample. Its antigen remains unidentified. The sample is drawn from a study of T cells in localized non-small cell lung cancer. V gave up 3 bases and J gave up 2 bases; unmatched junction bases: 7. Per the germline V gene, CDR1 is MGHRA and CDR2 is YSYEKL. This CDR3 has 15 residues. The assay was immunoSEQ multiplex PCR, and TCRdb's table has in-frame clones only and misses some. The sample has roughly 20,000 clones; approximately 84% are singletons. Findings and caveats of the study: Measurement of T cell clonality placed uninvolved adjacent lung highest, above the level in tumor. Greater T cell density in blood accompanied longer overall survival. Adjacent lung exhibited a median of about 56 among the 100 most abundant tumor clones. Investigators sequenced only a single tumor region, leaving heterogeneity possible.

This receptor was identified in a man aged 35 to 70 with stage I lung adenocarcinoma. J is TRBJ2-7 and V is TRBV4-1, with 7 bases lining up with TRBD1. The sample was peripheral blood, taken before any cancer treatment. This CDR3 is CASSHPNDRAYEQYF. CDR3 sequence (DNA): TGCGCCAGCAGCCACCCCAACGACAGGGCCTACGAGCAGTACTTC.